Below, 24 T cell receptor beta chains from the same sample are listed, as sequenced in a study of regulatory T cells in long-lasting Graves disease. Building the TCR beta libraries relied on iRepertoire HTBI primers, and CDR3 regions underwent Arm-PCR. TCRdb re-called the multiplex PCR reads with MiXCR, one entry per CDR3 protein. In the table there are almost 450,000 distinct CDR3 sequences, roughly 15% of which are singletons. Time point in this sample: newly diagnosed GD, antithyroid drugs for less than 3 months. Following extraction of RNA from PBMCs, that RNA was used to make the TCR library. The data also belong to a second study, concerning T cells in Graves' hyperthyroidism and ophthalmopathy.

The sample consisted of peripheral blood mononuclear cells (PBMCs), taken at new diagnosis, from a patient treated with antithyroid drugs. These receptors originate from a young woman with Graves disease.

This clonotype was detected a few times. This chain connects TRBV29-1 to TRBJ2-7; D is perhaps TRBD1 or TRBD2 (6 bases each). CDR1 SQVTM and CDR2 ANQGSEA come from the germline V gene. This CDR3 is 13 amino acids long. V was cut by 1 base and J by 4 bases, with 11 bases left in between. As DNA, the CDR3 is TGCAGCGTTGAAGGCGGAGGGGGGTACGAGCAGTACTTC. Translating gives CSVEGGGGYEQYF.

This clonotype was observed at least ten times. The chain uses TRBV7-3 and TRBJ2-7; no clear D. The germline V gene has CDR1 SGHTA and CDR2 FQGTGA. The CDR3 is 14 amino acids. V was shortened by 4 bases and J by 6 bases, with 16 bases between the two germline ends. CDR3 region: CASSSSGSSSEQYF. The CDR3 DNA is TGTGCCAGCAGCTCCTCAGGCAGTAGTAGCGAGCAGTACTTC.

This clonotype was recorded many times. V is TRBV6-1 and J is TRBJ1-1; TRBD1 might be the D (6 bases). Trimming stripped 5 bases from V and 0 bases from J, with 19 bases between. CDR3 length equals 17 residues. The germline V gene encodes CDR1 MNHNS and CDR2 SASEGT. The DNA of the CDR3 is TGTGCCAGCAGTAAGTGGACAGCCGAGGCGATGAACACTGAAGCTTTCTTT. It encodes CASSKWTAEAMNTEAFF.

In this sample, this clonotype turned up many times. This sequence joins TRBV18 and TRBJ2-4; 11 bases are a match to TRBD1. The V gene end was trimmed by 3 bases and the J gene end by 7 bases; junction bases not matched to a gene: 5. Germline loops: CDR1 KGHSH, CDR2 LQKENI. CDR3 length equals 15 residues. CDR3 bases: TGTGCCAGCTCACCCCGGACAGGGGGCACTAACATTCAGTACTTC. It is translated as CASSPRTGGTNIQYF.

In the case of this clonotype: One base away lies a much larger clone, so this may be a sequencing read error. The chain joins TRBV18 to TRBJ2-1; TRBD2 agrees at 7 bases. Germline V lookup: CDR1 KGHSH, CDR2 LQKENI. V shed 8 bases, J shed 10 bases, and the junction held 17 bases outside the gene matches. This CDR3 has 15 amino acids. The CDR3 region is CASLQPGLTGGEQFF. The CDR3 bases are TGTGCCAGCCTCCAACCGGGACTAACGGGCGGCGAGCAGTTCTTC.

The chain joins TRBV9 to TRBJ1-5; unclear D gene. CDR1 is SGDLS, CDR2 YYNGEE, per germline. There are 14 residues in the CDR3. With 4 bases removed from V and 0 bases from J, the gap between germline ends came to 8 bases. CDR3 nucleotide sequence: TGTGCCAGCAGCAGGGAATTTAGCAATCAGCCCCAGCATTTT. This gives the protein CASSREFSNQPQHF.

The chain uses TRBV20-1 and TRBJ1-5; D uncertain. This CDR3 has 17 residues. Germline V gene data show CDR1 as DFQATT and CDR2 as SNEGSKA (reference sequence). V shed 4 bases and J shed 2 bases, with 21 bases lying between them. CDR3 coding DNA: TGCAGTGCTACGTATGGACGGGCAGGCTGGGGCAATCAGCCCCAGCATTTT. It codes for CSATYGRAGWGNQPQHF.

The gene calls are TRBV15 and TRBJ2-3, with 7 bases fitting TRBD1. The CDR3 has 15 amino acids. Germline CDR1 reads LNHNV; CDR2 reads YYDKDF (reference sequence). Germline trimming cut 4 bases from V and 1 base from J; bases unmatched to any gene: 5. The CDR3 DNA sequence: TGTGCCACCAGCACCCGGACAGGCCGCACAGATACGCAGTATTTT. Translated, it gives CATSTRTGRTDTQYF. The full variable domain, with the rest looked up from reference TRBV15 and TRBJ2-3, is DAMVIQNPRYQVTQFGKPVTLSCSQTLNHNVMYWYQQKSSQAPKLLFHYYDKDFNNEADTPDNFQSRRPNTSFCFLDIRSPGLGDTAMYLCATSTRTGRTDTQYFGPGTRLTVL.

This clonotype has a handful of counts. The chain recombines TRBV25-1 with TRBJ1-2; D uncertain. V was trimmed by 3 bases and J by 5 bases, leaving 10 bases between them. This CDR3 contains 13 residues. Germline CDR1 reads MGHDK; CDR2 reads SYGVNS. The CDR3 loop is CASSEDVGYGYTF. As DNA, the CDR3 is TGTGCCAGCAGTGAGGATGTGGGATATGGCTACACCTTC.

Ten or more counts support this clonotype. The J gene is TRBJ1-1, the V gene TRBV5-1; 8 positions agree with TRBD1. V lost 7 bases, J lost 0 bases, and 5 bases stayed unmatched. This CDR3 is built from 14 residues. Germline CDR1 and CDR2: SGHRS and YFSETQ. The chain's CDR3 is CASSTGDMNTEAFF. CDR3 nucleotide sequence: TGCGCCAGCTCGACAGGGGACATGAACACTGAAGCTTTCTTT. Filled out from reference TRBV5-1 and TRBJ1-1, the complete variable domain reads KAGVTQTPRYLIKTRGQQVTLSCSPISGHRSVSWYQQTPGQGLQFLFEYFSETQRNKGNFPGRFSGRQFSNSRSEMNVSTLELGDSALYLCASSTGDMNTEAFFGQGTRLTVV.

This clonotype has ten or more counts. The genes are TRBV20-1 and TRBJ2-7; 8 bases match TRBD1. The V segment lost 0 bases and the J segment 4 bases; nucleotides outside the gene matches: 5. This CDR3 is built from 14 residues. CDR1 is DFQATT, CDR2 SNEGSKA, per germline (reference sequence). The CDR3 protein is CSARDGQGKYEQYF. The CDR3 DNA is TGCAGTGCTAGAGACGGACAGGGAAAGTACGAGCAGTACTTC.

In DNA, the CDR3 is TGTGCCAGCAGCCAAGGTCCGGGGGGCCAAGAGACCCAGTACTTC. It encodes CASSQGPGGQETQYF. The genes are TRBV3-1 and TRBJ2-5, with 7 bases identical to TRBD2. CDR3 length: 15 amino acids. Germline CDR1 is LGHDT and CDR2 is YNNKEL (reference sequence). The J segment lost 1 base and the V segment lost 1 base, leaving 3 bases of the junction unmatched.

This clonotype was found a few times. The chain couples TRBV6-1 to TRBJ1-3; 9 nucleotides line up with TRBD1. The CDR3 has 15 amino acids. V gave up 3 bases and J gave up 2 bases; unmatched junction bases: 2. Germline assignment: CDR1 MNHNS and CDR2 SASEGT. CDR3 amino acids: CASSDRDRAGNTIYF. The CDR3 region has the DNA TGTGCCAGCAGTGACCGGGACAGGGCTGGAAACACCATATATTTT.

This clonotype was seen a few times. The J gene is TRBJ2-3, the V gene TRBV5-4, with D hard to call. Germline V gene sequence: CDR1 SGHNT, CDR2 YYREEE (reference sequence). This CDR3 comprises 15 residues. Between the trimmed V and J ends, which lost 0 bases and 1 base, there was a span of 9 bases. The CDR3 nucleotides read TGTGCCAGCAGCTTGGACCCGGCCCGCACAGATACGCAGTATTTT. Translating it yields CASSLDPARTDTQYF.

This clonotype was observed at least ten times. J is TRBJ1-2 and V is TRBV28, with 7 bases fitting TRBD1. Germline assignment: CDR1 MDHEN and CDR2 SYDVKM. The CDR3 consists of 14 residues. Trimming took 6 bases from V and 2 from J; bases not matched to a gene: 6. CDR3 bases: TGTGCCAGCAGGATTCTGACAGGGAACTATGGCTACACCTTC. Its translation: CASRILTGNYGYTF.

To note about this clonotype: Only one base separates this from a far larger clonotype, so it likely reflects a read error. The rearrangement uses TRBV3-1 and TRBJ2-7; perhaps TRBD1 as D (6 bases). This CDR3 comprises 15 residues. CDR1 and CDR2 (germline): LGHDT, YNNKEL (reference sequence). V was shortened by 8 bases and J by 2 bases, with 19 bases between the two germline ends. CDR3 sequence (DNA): TGTGCCAGCTCACCCCCCGAGACAGGCACCTACGAGCAGTACTTC. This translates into CASSPPETGTYEQYF.

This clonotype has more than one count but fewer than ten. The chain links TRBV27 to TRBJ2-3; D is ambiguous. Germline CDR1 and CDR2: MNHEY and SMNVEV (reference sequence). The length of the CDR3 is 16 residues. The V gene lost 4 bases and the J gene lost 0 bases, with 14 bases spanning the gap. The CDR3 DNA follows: TGTGCCAGCAGTTCCTACAAACAGATTAGCACAGATACGCAGTATTTT. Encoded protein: CASSSYKQISTDTQYF.

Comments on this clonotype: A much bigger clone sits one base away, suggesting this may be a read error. The CDR3 sequence is CASSVEAGLGERLFF. CDR3 DNA: TGTGCCAGCAGCGTAGAAGCGGGTTTGGGTGAAAGACTGTTTTTT. This rearrangement joins TRBV9 to TRBJ1-4, with D hard to call. The CDR3 has 15 amino acids. Germline lookup yields CDR1 SGDLS and CDR2 YYNGEE. Full variable domain (rest looked up from reference TRBV9 and TRBJ1-4): DSGVTQTPKHLITATGQRVTLRCSPRSGDLSVYWYQQSLDQGLQFLIQYYNGEERAKGNILERFSAQQFPDLHSELNLSSLELGDSALYFCASSVEAGLGERLFFGSGTQLSVL.

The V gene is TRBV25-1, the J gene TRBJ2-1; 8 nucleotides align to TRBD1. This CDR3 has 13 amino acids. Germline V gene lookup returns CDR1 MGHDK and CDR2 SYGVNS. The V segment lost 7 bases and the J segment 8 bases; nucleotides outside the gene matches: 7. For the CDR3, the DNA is TGTGCCAGCATGGGACAGGTTGCCGATGAGCAGTTCTTC. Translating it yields CASMGQVADEQFF. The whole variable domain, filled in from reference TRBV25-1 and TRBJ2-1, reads EADIYQTPRYLVIGTGKKITLECSQTMGHDKMYWYQQDPGMELHLIHYSYGVNSTEKGDLSSESTVSRIRTEHFPLTLESARPSHTSQYLCASMGQVADEQFFGPGTRLTVL.

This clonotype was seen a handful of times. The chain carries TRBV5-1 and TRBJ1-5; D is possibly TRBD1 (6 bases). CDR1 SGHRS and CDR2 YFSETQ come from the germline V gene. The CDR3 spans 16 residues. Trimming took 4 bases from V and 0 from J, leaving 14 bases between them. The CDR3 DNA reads TGCGCCAGCAGCACCCCGGACAGCAATAGCAATCAGCCCCAGCATTTT. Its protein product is CASSTPDSNSNQPQHF.

In nucleotides, the CDR3 is TGTGCCAGCAGCCCTAGTGGGACTAGGGGGGCCAAAAACATTCAGTACTTC. This codes for CASSPSGTRGAKNIQYF. The chain has TRBV9 and TRBJ2-4; TRBD2 aligns across 8 bases. The V gene's germline CDR1 is SGDLS and CDR2 YYNGEE. Unmatched junction bases numbered 10, after V lost 4 bases and J lost 1 base. This CDR3 has 17 residues.

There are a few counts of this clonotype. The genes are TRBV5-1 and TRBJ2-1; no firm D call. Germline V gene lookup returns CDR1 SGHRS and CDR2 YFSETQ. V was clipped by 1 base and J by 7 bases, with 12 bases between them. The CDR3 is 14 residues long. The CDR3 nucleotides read TGCGCCAGCAGCTTGTACATGGCCGGGAATGAGCAGTTCTTC. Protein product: CASSLYMAGNEQFF.

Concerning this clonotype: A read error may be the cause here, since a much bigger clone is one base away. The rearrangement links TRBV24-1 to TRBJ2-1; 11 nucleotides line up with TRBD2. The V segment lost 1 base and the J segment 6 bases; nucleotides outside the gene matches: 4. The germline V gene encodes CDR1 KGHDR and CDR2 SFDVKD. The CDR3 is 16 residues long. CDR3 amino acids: CATSDLGTSGGNEQFF. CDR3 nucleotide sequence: TGTGCCACCAGTGATTTAGGCACTAGCGGGGGCAATGAGCAGTTCTTC.

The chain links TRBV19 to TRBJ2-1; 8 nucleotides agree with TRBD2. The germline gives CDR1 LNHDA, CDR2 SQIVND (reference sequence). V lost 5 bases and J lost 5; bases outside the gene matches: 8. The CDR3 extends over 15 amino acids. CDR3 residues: CASSYPGSGNNEQFF. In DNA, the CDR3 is TGTGCCAGTAGTTACCCGGGTAGCGGGAACAATGAGCAGTTCTTC. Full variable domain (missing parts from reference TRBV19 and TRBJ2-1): DGGITQSPKYLFRKEGQNVTLSCEQNLNHDAMYWYRQDPGQGLRLIYYSQIVNDFQKGDIAEGYSVSREKKESFPLTVTSAQKNPTAFYLCASSYPGSGNNEQFFGPGTRLTVL.